This passage covers 31 T cell receptor beta chains from one sample sequenced in a study of T cell responses to AZD1222 COVID-19 vaccine. Measured with immunoSEQ multiplex PCR; TCRdb has only the in-frame clones, and not every one. The repertoire holds 150,000 to 200,000 clones, with approximately 89% as singletons. The source was peripheral blood, collected 28 days after the second AZD1222 dose. These receptors originate from an adult who received the AZD1222 COVID-19 vaccine.

This sequence joins TRBV5-1 and TRBJ2-5; TRBD1 matches 8 bases. The CDR3 consists of 14 residues. The germline gives CDR1 SGHRS, CDR2 YFSETQ. The V gene end was trimmed by 5 bases and the J gene end by 5 bases; junction bases not matched to a gene: 8. DNA for the CDR3: TGCGCCAGCAGACCAGGGGGCACGGGGGAGACCCAGTACTTC. It encodes CASRPGGTGETQYF.

The chain is built from TRBV5-1 and TRBJ2-3; 8 nucleotides match TRBD1. CDR3 length: 17 residues. The germline V gene encodes CDR1 SGHRS and CDR2 YFSETQ. V trimming: 0 bases; J trimming: 3 bases; junction bases outside the gene matches: 9. CDR3 bases: TGCGCCAGCAGCTTGGCCCGGACAGGGTTTGGGACAGATACGCAGTATTTT. Translated: CASSLARTGFGTDTQYF.

This clone appeared once. V is TRBV11-2 and J is TRBJ2-3, with no clear D. The CDR3 consists of 17 residues. V was trimmed by 5 bases and J by 2 bases, leaving 20 bases between them. Germline values: CDR1 SGHAT, CDR2 FQNNGV. The CDR3 bases are TGTGCCAGCAGCCCCAAGGCTGTGTTAGGCCTCACAGATACGCAGTATTTT. It encodes CASSPKAVLGLTDTQYF.

The chain has TRBV27 and TRBJ1-2; D gene uncertain. Germline lookup yields CDR1 MNHEY and CDR2 SMNVEV (reference sequence). CDR3 length equals 13 residues. Trimming shortened V by 5 bases and J by 5 bases, and 12 bases separated the two germline ends. The CDR3 loop reads CASSAAPRYGYTF. The CDR3 DNA is TGTGCCAGCAGTGCGGCCCCTCGGTATGGCTACACCTTC.

The V gene is TRBV7-2, the J gene TRBJ2-7; D is unclear. Looked up from germline, CDR1 is SGHTA and CDR2 is FQGNSA. Between the trimmed V and J ends, which lost 2 bases and 6 bases, there was a span of 5 bases. CDR3 length: 11 amino acids. CDR3 nucleotides: TGTGCCAGCAGCTTATATGGCGAGCAGTACTTC. Its translation: CASSLYGEQYF.

V gene TRBV12-3 or TRBV12-4 combines with J gene TRBJ1-2; D possibly corresponds to TRBD1 (5 bases). Trimming removed 3 bases at V and 8 bases at J, with 13 bases between. The CDR3 loop spans 13 amino acids. The CDR3 coding sequence is TGTGCCAGCAGTTTGGGGGGTCGGGGAGGCTACACCTTC. Its translation is CASSLGGRGGYTF.

This chain joins TRBV7-9 and TRBJ1-2; D is possibly TRBD1 (6 bases). Deletions cut 8 bases from V and 1 base from J, with 8 bases between. Germline lookup yields CDR1 SEHNR and CDR2 FQNEAQ (reference sequence). This CDR3 region has 12 residues. The CDR3: CASRQDNYGYTF. The CDR3 bases are TGTGCCAGCCGACAGGATAACTATGGCTACACCTTC.

The gene calls are TRBV19 and TRBJ2-3, with 11 bases identical to TRBD2. Germline V gene lookup returns CDR1 LNHDA and CDR2 SQIVND (reference sequence). This CDR3 is built from 17 residues. V lost 4 bases to trimming and J lost 0 bases; unmatched junction nucleotides: 6. The CDR3 nucleotides read TGTGCCAGTAGTAAGCGACTAGCGGGATACAGCACAGATACGCAGTATTTT. Translating gives CASSKRLAGYSTDTQYF.

In its sample, this clone was seen once. This chain joins TRBV5-6 and TRBJ1-2; D uncertain. The CDR3 is 15 residues long. CDR1 and CDR2 (germline): SGHDT, YYEEEE. The V end was cut by 1 base, the J end by 3 bases, with 13 bases between. The chain's CDR3 is CASSLISVFDYGYTF. The CDR3, as DNA: TGTGCCAGCAGCTTGATTTCGGTTTTCGACTATGGCTACACCTTC. The full variable domain, completed using reference TRBV5-6 and TRBJ1-2, is DAGVTQSPTHLIKTRGQQVTLRCSPKSGHDTVSWYQQALGQGPQFIFQYYEEEERQRGNFPDRFSGHQFPNYSSELNVNALLLGDSALYLCASSLISVFDYGYTFGSGTRLTVV.

The chain couples TRBV4-1 to TRBJ2-7; D may match TRBD1 or TRBD2 (6 bases each). The CDR3 is 13 amino acids. Germline V gene data show CDR1 as MGHRA and CDR2 as YSYEKL. V lost 5 bases, J lost 4 bases, and 12 bases lay in between. CDR3 sequence: CASSGLGGYEQYF. The CDR3 nucleotides read TGCGCCAGCAGCGGCCTAGGGGGGTACGAGCAGTACTTC.

The chain employs TRBV9 and TRBJ1-5; 8 bases are shared with TRBD1. CDR1 and CDR2 (germline): SGDLS, YYNGEE. V gave up 0 bases and J gave up 6 bases; unmatched junction bases: 2. This CDR3 has 14 amino acids. CDR3 protein: CASSVAGGGQPQHF. CDR3 nucleotides: TGTGCCAGCAGCGTAGCAGGGGGCGGTCAGCCCCAGCATTTT.

This chain joins TRBV11-3 and TRBJ2-1; D may match TRBD1 or TRBD2 (5 bases each). Germline V gene sequence: CDR1 SGHNT, CDR2 YENEEA. The CDR3 is made up of 16 amino acids. Trimming pared 5 bases from V and 5 bases from J, leaving 19 bases between. The CDR3: CASSLSWGEGHNEQFF. The CDR3 coding sequence is TGTGCCAGCAGCCTTTCTTGGGGTGAGGGGCACAATGAGCAGTTCTTC.

The rearrangement joins TRBV5-1 to TRBJ2-5; 8 nucleotides agree with TRBD1. J was trimmed by 5 bases and V by 6 bases; bases with no gene match: 9. Germline CDR1 and CDR2: SGHRS and YFSETQ. The CDR3 has 14 residues. This chain's CDR3 is CASTHDRGEETQYF. CDR3 in DNA: TGCGCCAGCACCCACGACAGGGGCGAGGAGACCCAGTACTTC.

The chain couples TRBV6-4 to TRBJ1-2, with D perhaps matching TRBD1 (6 bases). The CDR3 totals 13 residues. The germline V gene encodes CDR1 MRHNA and CDR2 SNTAGT. Trimming stripped 4 bases from V and 3 bases from J, with 9 bases between. The CDR3 spells CASSAGTYYGYTF. The CDR3 region has the DNA TGTGCCAGCAGTGCCGGGACATACTATGGCTACACCTTC.

This sequence joins TRBV27 and TRBJ2-5, with 9 bases aligning to TRBD2. V lost 4 bases and J lost 5; bases outside the gene matches: 14. There are 17 residues in the CDR3. Germline loops: CDR1 MNHEY, CDR2 SMNVEV (reference sequence). CDR3 residues: CASSSPPRGGIRETQYF. The CDR3 DNA reads TGTGCCAGCAGTTCACCCCCGCGGGGGGGCATTAGGGAGACCCAGTACTTC.

This clone was seen just once. The CDR3: CASSLLSQGSRSGANVLTF. The CDR3, as DNA: TGCGCCAGCAGCTTGTTGTCACAGGGAAGCAGGTCTGGGGCCAACGTCCTGACTTTC. The chain carries TRBV5-1 and TRBJ2-6; D perhaps matches TRBD1 (6 bases). Germline V gives CDR1 SGHRS, CDR2 YFSETQ. CDR3 length: 19 amino acids. Trimming removed 1 base at V and 1 base at J, with 18 bases between.

V gene TRBV18 combines with J gene TRBJ2-2, with a possible D match to TRBD2 (6 bases). The V gene lost 0 bases and the J gene lost 2 bases, with 7 bases spanning the gap. CDR1 and CDR2 from the germline V gene are KGHSH and LQKENI. The CDR3 contains 15 residues. CDR3 DNA: TGTGCCAGCTCACCACCGGGAGGAAACACCGGGGAGCTGTTTTTT. It yields the protein CASSPPGGNTGELFF.

The chain has TRBV5-1 and TRBJ2-7, with 9 bases identical to TRBD1. Germline V CDR1 and CDR2: SGHRS, YFSETQ. Trimming took 4 bases from V and 0 from J; bases not matched to a gene: 8. The CDR3 spans 16 residues. The CDR3 sequence: CASSTRAGQGSYEQYF. The CDR3 region has the DNA TGCGCCAGCAGCACGCGAGCGGGACAGGGCTCCTACGAGCAGTACTTC. Looking up the rest from reference TRBV5-1 and TRBJ2-7 gives the full variable domain: KAGVTQTPRYLIKTRGQQVTLSCSPISGHRSVSWYQQTPGQGLQFLFEYFSETQRNKGNFPGRFSGRQFSNSRSEMNVSTLELGDSALYLCASSTRAGQGSYEQYFGPGTRLTVT.

This clone occurred a few times. The chain has TRBV9 and TRBJ1-6, with a weak D call TRBD1 (5 bases). Germline-derived CDR1 and CDR2 are SGDLS and YYNGEE. V was clipped by 0 bases and J by 7 bases, with 11 bases between them. The length of the CDR3 is 15 residues. CDR3 sequence reads: CASSVGPRANSPLHF. Written as DNA, the CDR3 is TGTGCCAGCAGCGTAGGGCCCAGGGCAAATTCACCCCTCCACTTT.

In this sample, this clone turned up once. The rearrangement joins TRBV7-2 to TRBJ2-1; the D gene is possibly TRBD2 (6 bases). Deletions cut 5 bases from V and 0 bases from J, with 11 bases between. The CDR3 has 15 residues. Germline V gene lookup returns CDR1 SGHTA and CDR2 FQGNSA. The CDR3 coding sequence is TGTGCCAGCAGCCCGGGAGTTAGCTCCTACAATGAGCAGTTCTTC. This gives the protein CASSPGVSSYNEQFF.

This chain uses TRBV7-9 with TRBJ2-5; 9 positions match TRBD1. This CDR3 has 14 residues. The germline CDR1 and CDR2 sequences are SEHNR and FQNEAQ (reference sequence). Unmatched junction bases numbered 4, after V lost 3 bases and J lost 5 bases. The CDR3 loop reads CASSFWDRVETQYF. The CDR3 nucleotides are TGTGCCAGCAGCTTTTGGGACAGGGTGGAGACCCAGTACTTC.

J is TRBJ2-7 and V is TRBV27; the D is unclear. V lost 3 bases to trimming and J lost 5 bases, with 14 bases between them. CDR3 length: 14 amino acids. Germline values: CDR1 MNHEY, CDR2 SMNVEV (reference sequence). The CDR3 is CASSFTVRPHEQYF. CDR3 bases: TGTGCCAGCAGTTTCACAGTCCGGCCCCACGAGCAGTACTTC.

The chain employs TRBV5-1 and TRBJ1-1; TRBD1 is a possible D gene (5 bases). The CDR3 spans 14 residues. Per the germline V gene, CDR1 is SGHRS and CDR2 is YFSETQ. V was pared by 3 bases and J by 4 bases, with 13 bases between. In DNA form, the CDR3 reads TGCGCCAGCAGCTGGGGAGGGGAGGGCACTGAAGCTTTCTTT. Amino acid sequence: CASSWGGEGTEAFF.

V usage is TRBV9 and J usage is TRBJ2-1, with D unresolved. V shed 0 bases and J shed 8 bases, with 12 bases lying between them. Germline CDR1 is SGDLS and CDR2 is YYNGEE. The CDR3 contains 14 residues. For the CDR3, the DNA is TGTGCCAGCAGCGTAGAGGTGACTGGGGATGAGCAGTTCTTC. It yields the protein CASSVEVTGDEQFF.

The chain couples TRBV24-1 to TRBJ2-5; TRBD1 matches 11 bases. The CDR3 runs to 16 residues. The ends lost 7 bases at V and 1 base at J; junction bases unmatched: 7. The germline V gene has CDR1 KGHDR and CDR2 SFDVKD. CDR3 nucleotide sequence: TGTGCCACCAGCGGGACAGGGGGACTGAGCCAAGAGACCCAGTACTTC. Translation gives CATSGTGGLSQETQYF.

This clone was detected only a few times. The rearrangement joins TRBV6-4 to TRBJ2-7; TRBD1 matches at 7 bases. With V trimmed by 6 bases and J by 1 base, 6 bases remained unmatched. This CDR3 is 14 amino acids long. Germline-derived CDR1 and CDR2 are MRHNA and SNTAGT. CDR3 sequence reads: CASSPDRASYEQYF. The CDR3 DNA sequence: TGTGCCAGCAGCCCCGACAGGGCTTCCTACGAGCAGTACTTC.

This clone was found once. The J gene is TRBJ1-2, the V gene TRBV7-9; maybe TRBD1 (5 bases). The V gene lost 1 base and the J gene lost 6 bases, with 15 bases spanning the gap. This CDR3 comprises 15 residues. CDR1 and CDR2 (germline): SEHNR, FQNEAQ (reference sequence). The CDR3 loop is CASSLGSGQPDGYTF. CDR3 coding DNA: TGTGCCAGCAGCTTAGGATCGGGGCAGCCCGATGGCTACACCTTC.

The chain combines TRBV6-2 or TRBV6-3 with TRBJ1-5; TRBD1 matches at 7 bases. The junction had 2 bases not matched to a gene; V was cut back by 2 bases and J by 4 bases. The germline CDR1 and CDR2 sequences are MNHEY and SVGEGT. The CDR3 length is 14 residues. The CDR3 here is CASSYGTENQPQHF. The CDR3 DNA reads as TGTGCCAGCAGTTACGGGACAGAGAATCAGCCCCAGCATTTT.

The chain links TRBV28 to TRBJ2-1, with D possibly called TRBD1 or TRBD2 (6 bases each). The V and J ends lost 7 bases and 7 bases respectively, with 14 bases between them. This CDR3 comprises 13 residues. The germline CDR1 and CDR2 sequences are MDHEN and SYDVKM. CDR3 sequence (DNA): TGTGCCAGCATGGGGCAGGGGAGGAATGAGCAGTTCTTC. Translated, it gives CASMGQGRNEQFF.

The chain carries TRBV7-3 and TRBJ1-1; TRBD1 is a possible D gene (6 bases). This CDR3 comprises 15 residues. Per the germline V gene, CDR1 is SGHTA and CDR2 is FQGTGA. V gave up 4 bases and J gave up 1 base, with 13 bases separating them. CDR3 in DNA: TGTGCCAGCAGCTCGCAGACAGGCCCGAACACTGAAGCTTTCTTT. Protein sequence: CASSSQTGPNTEAFF.

V gene TRBV28 combines with J gene TRBJ2-3; D may match TRBD1 or TRBD2 (5 bases each). Germline-derived CDR1 and CDR2 are MDHEN and SYDVKM. The CDR3 extends over 15 amino acids. The ends were cut back, 2 bases at V and 1 base at J, with 10 bases in the middle. The CDR3 protein is CASSLPPGRTDTQYF. CDR3 DNA sequence: TGTGCCAGCAGTTTACCACCGGGGCGCACAGATACGCAGTATTTT.